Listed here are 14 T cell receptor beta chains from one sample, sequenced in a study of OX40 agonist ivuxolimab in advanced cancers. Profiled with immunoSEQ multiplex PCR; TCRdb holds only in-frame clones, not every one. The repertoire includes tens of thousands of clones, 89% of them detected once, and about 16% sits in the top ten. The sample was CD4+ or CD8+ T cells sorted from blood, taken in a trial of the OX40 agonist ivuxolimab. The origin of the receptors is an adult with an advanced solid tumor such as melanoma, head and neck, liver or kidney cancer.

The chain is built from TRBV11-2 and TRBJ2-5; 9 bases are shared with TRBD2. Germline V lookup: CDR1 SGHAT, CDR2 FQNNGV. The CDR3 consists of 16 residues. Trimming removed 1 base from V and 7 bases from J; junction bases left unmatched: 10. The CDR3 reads CASSLVPGTSQVTQYF. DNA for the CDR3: TGTGCCAGCAGCTTAGTACCTGGGACTAGCCAGGTGACCCAGTACTTC.

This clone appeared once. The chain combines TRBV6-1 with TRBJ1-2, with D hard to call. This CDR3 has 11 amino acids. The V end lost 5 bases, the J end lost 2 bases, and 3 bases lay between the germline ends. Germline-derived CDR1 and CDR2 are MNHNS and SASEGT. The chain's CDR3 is CASSFNYGYTF. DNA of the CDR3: TGTGCCAGCAGTTTCAACTATGGCTACACCTTC.

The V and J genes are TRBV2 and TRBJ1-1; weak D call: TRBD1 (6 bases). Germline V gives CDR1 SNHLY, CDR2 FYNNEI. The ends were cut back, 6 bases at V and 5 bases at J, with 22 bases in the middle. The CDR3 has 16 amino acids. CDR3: CASSPTGKGRATEAFF. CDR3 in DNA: TGTGCCAGCAGCCCTACAGGGAAGGGGCGGGCAACTGAAGCTTTCTTT.

CDR3 in DNA: TGTGCCAGTAGTATGCCCTACGGGCAGGGGGTAAGCACAGATACGCAGTATTTT. Translated, it gives CASSMPYGQGVSTDTQYF. The chain couples TRBV19 to TRBJ2-3; 7 nucleotides agree with TRBD1. CDR1 is LNHDA and CDR2 is SQIVND in the germline V gene (reference sequence). The V and J ends lost 3 bases and 0 bases, in that order; junction bases with no gene match: 12. The CDR3 consists of 18 residues.

CDR3 region: CASGSGPNTEAFF. DNA for the CDR3: TGTGCTAGTGGTTCCGGGCCGAACACTGAAGCTTTCTTT. The chain joins TRBV12-5 to TRBJ1-1; D gene uncertain. CDR1 and CDR2 (germline): LGHNT, FRNRAP. The CDR3 totals 13 residues. V dropped 4 bases and J dropped 1 base, with 7 bases sitting between them.

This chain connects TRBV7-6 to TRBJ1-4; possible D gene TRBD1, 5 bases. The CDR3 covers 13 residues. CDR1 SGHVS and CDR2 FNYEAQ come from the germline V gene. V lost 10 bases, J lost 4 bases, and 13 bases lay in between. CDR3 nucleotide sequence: TGTGCCACCCAGGGCAGGGTTAATGAAAAACTGTTTTTT. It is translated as CATQGRVNEKLFF.

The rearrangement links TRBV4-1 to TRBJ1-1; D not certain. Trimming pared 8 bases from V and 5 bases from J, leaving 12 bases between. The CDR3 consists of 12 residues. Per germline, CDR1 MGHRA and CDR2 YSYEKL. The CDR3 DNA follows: TGCGCCAGCCAAACGGGGAGTACTGAAGCTTTCTTT. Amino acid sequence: CASQTGSTEAFF.

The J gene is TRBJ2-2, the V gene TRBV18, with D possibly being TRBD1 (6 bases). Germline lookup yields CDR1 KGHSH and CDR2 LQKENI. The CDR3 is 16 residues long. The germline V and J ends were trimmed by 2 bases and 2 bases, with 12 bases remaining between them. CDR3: CASSPRTVRNTGELFF. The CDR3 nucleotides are TGTGCCAGCTCACCAAGGACAGTACGTAACACCGGGGAGCTGTTTTTT.

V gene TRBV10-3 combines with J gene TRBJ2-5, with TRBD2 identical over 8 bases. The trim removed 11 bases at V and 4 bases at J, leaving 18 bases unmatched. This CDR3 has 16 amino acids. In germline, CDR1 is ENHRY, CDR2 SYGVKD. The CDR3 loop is CAAGQYVSGARETQYF. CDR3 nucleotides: TGTGCCGCTGGACAGTATGTTAGCGGGGCCCGAGAGACCCAGTACTTC.

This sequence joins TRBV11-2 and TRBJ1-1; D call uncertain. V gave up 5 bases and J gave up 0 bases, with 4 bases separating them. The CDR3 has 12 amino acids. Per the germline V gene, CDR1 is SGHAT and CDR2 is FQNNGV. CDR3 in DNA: TGTGCCAGCAGCGACATGAACACTGAAGCTTTCTTT. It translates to CASSDMNTEAFF.

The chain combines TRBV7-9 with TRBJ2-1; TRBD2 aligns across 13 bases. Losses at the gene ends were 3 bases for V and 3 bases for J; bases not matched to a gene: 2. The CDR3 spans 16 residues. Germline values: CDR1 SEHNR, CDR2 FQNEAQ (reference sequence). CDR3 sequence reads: CASSFRTSGSYNEQFF. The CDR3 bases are TGTGCCAGCAGCTTCCGGACTAGCGGGAGCTACAATGAGCAGTTCTTC.

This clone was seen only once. Here the CDR3 reads CASSQDRGTPSYEQYF. In DNA, the CDR3 is TGCGCCAGCAGCCAAGATAGGGGGACTCCTTCCTACGAGCAGTACTTC. The genes are TRBV4-1 and TRBJ2-7; the D call may be TRBD1 or TRBD2 (6 bases each). Trimming removed 0 bases from V and 1 base from J, with 13 bases in between. This CDR3 has 16 residues. Germline V gene sequence: CDR1 MGHRA, CDR2 YSYEKL.

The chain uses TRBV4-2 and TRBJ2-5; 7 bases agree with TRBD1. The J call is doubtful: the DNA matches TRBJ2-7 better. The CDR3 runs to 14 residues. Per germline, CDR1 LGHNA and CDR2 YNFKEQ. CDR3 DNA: TGTGCCAGCAGCCAAGGGGGACAGTCCTACGAGCAGTACTTC. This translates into CASSQGGQSYEQYF.

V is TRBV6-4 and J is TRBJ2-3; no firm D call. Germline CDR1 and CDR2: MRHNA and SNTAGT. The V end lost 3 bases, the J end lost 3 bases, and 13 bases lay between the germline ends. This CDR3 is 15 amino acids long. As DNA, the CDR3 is TGTGCCAGCAGTGAGTCTGGGCAGGCGACAGATACGCAGTATTTT. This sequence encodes CASSESGQATDTQYF.